One sample yielded the 14 T cell receptor beta chains listed below, sequenced in a study of response to subunit inactivated influenza vaccine. TCRdb processed the RT-PCR reads anew with MiXCR; each CDR3 protein has one entry. The data show around 850,000 distinct CDR3 sequences, around a sixth seen once. The specimen was PBMCs from blood, collected 5 days after vaccination. These TCRs come from a man aged 45-60 years who received an inactivated influenza vaccine.

This clonotype was picked up a small number of times. The chain has TRBV11-2 and TRBJ2-3; D may be TRBD2 (5 bases). There are 14 residues in the CDR3. In germline, CDR1 is SGHAT, CDR2 FQNNGV. Between the trimmed V and J ends, which lost 5 bases and 6 bases, there was a span of 15 bases. As DNA, the CDR3 is TGTGCCAGCAGCCCGCGTCAGTCGGGGGATACGCAGTATTTT. This translates into CASSPRQSGDTQYF.

This clonotype was seen a few times. The V and J genes are TRBV9 and TRBJ2-1; 7 bases align to TRBD2. Germline V gives CDR1 SGDLS, CDR2 YYNGEE. There are 15 residues in the CDR3. Unmatched junction bases numbered 4, after V lost 0 bases and J lost 4 bases. The CDR3 DNA reads TGTGCCAGCAGCGTAGGACTAGCAGAGTACAATGAGCAGTTCTTC. Translating it yields CASSVGLAEYNEQFF.

The J gene is TRBJ1-6, the V gene TRBV27; D not certain. V lost 7 bases to trimming and J lost 9 bases, with 16 bases between them. The germline CDR1 and CDR2 sequences are MNHEY and SMNVEV (reference sequence). The CDR3 has 14 amino acids. CDR3 nucleotides: TGTGCCAGCACCTCGGGCCTCGGGCGTTCACCCCTCCACTTT. This encodes CASTSGLGRSPLHF.

The chain has TRBV5-1 and TRBJ2-7, with TRBD1 identical over 7 bases. Germline V gene lookup returns CDR1 SGHRS and CDR2 YFSETQ. The V gene end was trimmed by 0 bases and the J gene end by 3 bases; junction bases not matched to a gene: 9. The CDR3 contains 16 residues. The CDR3 DNA sequence: TGCGCCAGCAGCTTGGCCCCAGCACAGGGGTTCTACGAGCAGTACTTC. Its translation is CASSLAPAQGFYEQYF.

This clonotype was counted between two and nine times. The chain couples TRBV6-6 to TRBJ2-5; D is uncertain. This CDR3 spans 12 amino acids. V lost 5 bases and J lost 5, with 9 bases in between. Germline V lookup: CDR1 MNHNY, CDR2 SVGAGI (reference sequence). For the CDR3, the DNA is TGTGCCAGCAGTCGAGCTTCGGAGACCCAGTACTTC. Its protein product is CASSRASETQYF.

The gene calls are TRBV20-1 and TRBJ2-1; D gene unclear. This CDR3 spans 14 amino acids. Trimming shortened V by 3 bases and J by 0 bases, and 9 bases separated the two germline ends. The germline gives CDR1 DFQATT, CDR2 SNEGSKA (reference sequence). The chain's CDR3 is CSASVSSSYNEQFF. In nucleotides, the CDR3 is TGCAGTGCTAGTGTCTCGAGCTCCTACAATGAGCAGTTCTTC.

The gene calls are TRBV4-2 and TRBJ2-7; D might be TRBD1 or TRBD2, each matching 5 bases. The CDR3 consists of 15 residues. V was cut by 0 bases and J by 0 bases, with 9 bases left in between. CDR1 is LGHNA, CDR2 YNFKEQ, per germline. This CDR3 reads CASSQDKGTSYEQYF. DNA of the CDR3: TGTGCCAGCAGCCAAGATAAGGGGACCTCCTACGAGCAGTACTTC.

This clonotype was picked up a small number of times. This rearrangement joins TRBV7-2 to TRBJ1-1; perhaps TRBD1 as D (6 bases). Trimming shortened V by 1 base and J by 1 base, and 10 bases separated the two germline ends. CDR3 length equals 15 residues. CDR1 and CDR2 (germline): SGHTA, FQGNSA. CDR3 amino acids: CASSLDQGTNTEAFF. Here the CDR3 DNA reads TGTGCCAGCAGCTTAGACCAGGGGACGAACACTGAAGCTTTCTTT.

This clonotype turned up a few times. This chain joins TRBV2 and TRBJ2-3; D gene ambiguous. Germline CDR1 is SNHLY and CDR2 is FYNNEI. V lost 5 bases and J lost 4, with 13 bases in between. The CDR3 totals 14 residues. The CDR3 DNA is TGTGCCAGCAGTTCAGTATATCAGGCAGATACGCAGTATTTT. It specifies CASSSVYQADTQYF.

The chain couples TRBV28 to TRBJ1-1; no reliable D call. CDR3 length equals 14 residues. Germline CDR1 reads MDHEN; CDR2 reads SYDVKM. Trimming shortened V by 6 bases and J by 5 bases, and 16 bases separated the two germline ends. The CDR3 is CASRRTGVRTEAFF. CDR3 nucleotides: TGTGCCAGCAGAAGGACGGGCGTGAGGACTGAAGCTTTCTTT. Variable domain in full (rest from reference TRBV28 and TRBJ1-1): DVKVTQSSRYLVKRTGEKVFLECVQDMDHENMFWYRQDPGLGLRLIYFSYDVKMKEKGDIPEGYSVSREKKERFSLILESASTNQTSMYLCASRRTGVRTEAFFGQGTRLTVV.

V gene TRBV9 combines with J gene TRBJ2-7; unclear D gene. Trimming took off 0 bases at V and 0 bases at J, with 10 bases between the two ends. This CDR3 is built from 15 residues. Germline V gene data show CDR1 as SGDLS and CDR2 as YYNGEE. CDR3 nucleotides: TGTGCCAGCAGCGTAGGGTACATCCCCTCCTACGAGCAGTACTTC. It is translated as CASSVGYIPSYEQYF.

This clonotype has just a few counts. The chain carries TRBV12-3 or TRBV12-4 and TRBJ2-7; tentative D call: TRBD2 (5 bases). The CDR3 runs 13 residues. V lost 6 bases to trimming and J lost 4 bases, with 13 bases between them. CDR3 sequence (DNA): TGTGCCAGCAGCCCTAAGCGGAGGTACGAGCAGTACTTC. Translation gives CASSPKRRYEQYF.

This chain connects TRBV5-5 to TRBJ1-3; possibly TRBD1 for D (6 bases). V lost 0 bases and J 2 bases, leaving 9 bases between the germline ends. The CDR3 contains 15 residues. Looked up from germline, CDR1 is SGHKS and CDR2 is YYEKEE (reference sequence). CDR3 in amino acids: CASSLEQGTGNTIYF. The CDR3 coding sequence is TGTGCCAGCAGCTTGGAACAGGGAACTGGAAACACCATATATTTT.

The chain combines TRBV27 with TRBJ2-1; no definite D call. Per the germline V gene, CDR1 is MNHEY and CDR2 is SMNVEV (reference sequence). V lost 4 bases and J lost 0, with 10 bases in between. The CDR3 is 15 residues long. CDR3 in DNA: TGTGCCAGCAGTTCCTTTGCTAGCTCCTACAATGAGCAGTTCTTC. It codes for CASSSFASSYNEQFF.